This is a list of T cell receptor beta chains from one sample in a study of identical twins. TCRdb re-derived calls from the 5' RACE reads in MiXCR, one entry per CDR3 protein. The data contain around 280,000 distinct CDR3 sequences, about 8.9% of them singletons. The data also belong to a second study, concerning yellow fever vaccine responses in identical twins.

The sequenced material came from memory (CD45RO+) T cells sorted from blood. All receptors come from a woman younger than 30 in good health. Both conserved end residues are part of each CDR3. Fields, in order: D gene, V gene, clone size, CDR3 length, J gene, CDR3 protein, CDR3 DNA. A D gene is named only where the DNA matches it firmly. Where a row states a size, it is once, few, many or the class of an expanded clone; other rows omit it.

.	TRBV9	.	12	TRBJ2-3	CASSVETDTQYF	TGTGCCAGCAGCGTAGAAACAGATACGCAGTATTTT
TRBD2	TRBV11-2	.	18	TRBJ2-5	CASSSGLAGGYRQETQYF	TGTGCCAGCAGCTCCGGACTAGCGGGAGGGTACCGTCAAGAGACCCAGTACTTC
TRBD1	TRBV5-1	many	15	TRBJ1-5	CASSLAGQSNQPQHF	TGCGCCAGCAGCTTGGCGGGACAGAGCAATCAGCCCCAGCATTTT
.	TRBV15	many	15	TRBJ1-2	CATSRDNGLDYGYTF	TGTGCCACCAGCAGAGATAACGGACTGGACTATGGCTACACCTTC
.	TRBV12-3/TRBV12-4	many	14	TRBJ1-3	CASSLSENGNTIYF	TGTGCCAGCAGTTTGTCCGAGAACGGAAACACCATATATTTT
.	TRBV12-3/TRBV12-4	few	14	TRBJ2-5	CASSPQTRSETQYF	TGTGCCAGCAGCCCCCAAACCCGGTCGGAGACCCAGTACTTC
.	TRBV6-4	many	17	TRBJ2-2	CASSDSGAQGTTGELFF	TGTGCCAGCAGTGACTCGGGGGCCCAGGGAACCACCGGGGAGCTGTTTTTT
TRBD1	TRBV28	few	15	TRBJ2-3	CASSRGDRGPDTQYF	TGTGCCAGCAGCCGAGGGGACAGGGGGCCAGATACGCAGTATTTT
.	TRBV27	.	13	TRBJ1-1	CASSSGRFTEAFF	TGTGCCAGCAGTTCGGGGCGGTTCACTGAAGCTTTCTTT
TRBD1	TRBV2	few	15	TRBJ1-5	CASSRGTAGPQPQHF	TGTGCCAGCAGTCGAGGGACAGCCGGGCCTCAGCCCCAGCATTTT